This T cell receptor (beta chain) is drawn from a study of T cell responses to AZD1222 COVID-19 vaccine. The study, taken as a whole, reports: Repertoires in all cases were sampled only once the peak T cell response had passed. Spike-specific TCR depth and breadth grew after two AZD1222 doses. Only 5 or 6 AZD1222 recipients were seropositive at baseline.

Method: immunoSEQ multiplex PCR; TCRdb's copy keeps in-frame clones and lacks some. Counted here are about 130,000 clones, about nine tenths occurring once; the ten biggest clones make up roughly 4.4%. Remarks on this clone: The antigen remains undetermined.

Sequencing used peripheral blood, obtained on day 0 of MenACWY control vaccination. This receptor was taken from an adult in good health.

DNA for the CDR3: TGCGCCAGCAGCTTGGAAGCAGGCTCTGGAAACACCATATATTTT. Its translation is CASSLEAGSGNTIYF. This chain links TRBV5-1 with TRBJ1-3; D unclear. Trimming removed 0 bases from V and 0 bases from J, with 7 bases in between. The CDR3 sequence is 15 residues long. Germline V gene data show CDR1 as SGHRS and CDR2 as YFSETQ.